This TCR beta chain stems from a study of CD8+ T cells in alopecia areata. Whole-study findings and limits: In scalp and blood during tofacitinib, many expanded lesional clones persisted.

The germline V gene has CDR1 ENHRY and CDR2 SYGVKD. The CDR3 spans 17 residues. V lost 2 bases to trimming and J lost 0 bases; unmatched junction nucleotides: 8. With regard to this clone: As yet, its antigen is unknown.

Treatment noted: oral pan-JAK inhibitor, 5-10 mg twice daily. Following RNA extraction, reverse transcription yielded cDNA that acted as the sequencing template. TCRdb's copy holds only in-frame clones and misses some; the assay was immunoSEQ multiplex PCR. The sample comprises 150,000 to 200,000 clones, approximately 62% of which are singletons, and around 14% rests with the top ten. The material sequenced was CD4+ T cells sorted from blood, taken at week 24, from a patient treated with tofacitinib. The genes are TRBV10-3 and TRBJ1-1, with 8 nucleotides matching TRBD1. This clonotype was sampled from a human donor with alopecia areata. CDR3 in DNA: TGTGCCATCAGTGAGACCCAGGGGGCTTTCATGAACACTGAAGCTTTCTTT. Its protein is CAISETQGAFMNTEAFF.